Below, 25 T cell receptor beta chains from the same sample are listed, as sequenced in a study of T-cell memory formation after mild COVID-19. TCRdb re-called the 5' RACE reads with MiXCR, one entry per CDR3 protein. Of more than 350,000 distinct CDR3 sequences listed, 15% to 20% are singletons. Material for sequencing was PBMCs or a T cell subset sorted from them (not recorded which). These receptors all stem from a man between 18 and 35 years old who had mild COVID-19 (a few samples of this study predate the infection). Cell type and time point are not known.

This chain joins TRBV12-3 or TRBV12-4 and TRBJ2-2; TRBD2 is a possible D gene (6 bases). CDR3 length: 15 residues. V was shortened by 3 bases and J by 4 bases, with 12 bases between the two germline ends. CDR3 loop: CASSLGGLGTGELFF. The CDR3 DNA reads TGTGCCAGCAGTTTGGGGGGACTGGGCACCGGGGAGCTGTTTTTT.

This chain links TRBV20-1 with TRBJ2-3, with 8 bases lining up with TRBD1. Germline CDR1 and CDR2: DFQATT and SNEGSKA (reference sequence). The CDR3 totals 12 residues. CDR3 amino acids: CSTGQDIDTQYF. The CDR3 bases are TGCAGCACGGGACAGGATATAGATACGCAGTATTTT.

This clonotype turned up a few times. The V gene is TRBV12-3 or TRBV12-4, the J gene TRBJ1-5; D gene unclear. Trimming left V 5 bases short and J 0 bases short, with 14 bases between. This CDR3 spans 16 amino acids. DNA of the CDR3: TGTGCCAGCAGTCCCTACACCCGGGGTAGCAATCAGCCCCAGCATTTT. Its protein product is CASSPYTRGSNQPQHF.

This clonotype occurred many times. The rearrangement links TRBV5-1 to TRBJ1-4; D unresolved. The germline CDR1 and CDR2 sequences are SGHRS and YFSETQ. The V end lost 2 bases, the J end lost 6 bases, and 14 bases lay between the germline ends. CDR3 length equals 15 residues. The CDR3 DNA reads TGCGCCAGCAGCTTCTTTCCCGGTGAGGATGAAAAACTGTTTTTT. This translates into CASSFFPGEDEKLFF.

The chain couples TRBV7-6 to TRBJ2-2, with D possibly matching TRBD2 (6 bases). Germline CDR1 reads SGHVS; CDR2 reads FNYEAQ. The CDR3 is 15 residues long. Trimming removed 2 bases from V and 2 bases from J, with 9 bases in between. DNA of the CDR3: TGTGCCAGCAGCTTAATGCGGGGTAACACCGGGGAGCTGTTTTTT. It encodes CASSLMRGNTGELFF.

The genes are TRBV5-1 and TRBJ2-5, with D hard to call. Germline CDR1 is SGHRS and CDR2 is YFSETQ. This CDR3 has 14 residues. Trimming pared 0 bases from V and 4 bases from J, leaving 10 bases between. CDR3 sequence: CASSLALVRETQYF. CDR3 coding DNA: TGCGCCAGCAGCTTGGCCTTGGTTCGAGAGACCCAGTACTTC.

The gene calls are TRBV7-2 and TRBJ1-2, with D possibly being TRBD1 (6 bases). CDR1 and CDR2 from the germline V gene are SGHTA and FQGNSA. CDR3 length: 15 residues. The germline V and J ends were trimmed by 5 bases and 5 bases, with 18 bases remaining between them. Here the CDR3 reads CASSQTQGRGYGYTF. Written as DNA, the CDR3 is TGTGCCAGCAGCCAAACTCAGGGAAGGGGGTATGGCTACACCTTC.

CDR3 in amino acids: CASTGDRGNIQYF. Here the CDR3 DNA reads TGTGCCAGCACCGGGGACAGGGGGAACATTCAGTACTTC. The V gene is TRBV12-3 or TRBV12-4, the J gene TRBJ2-4; 11 nucleotides line up with TRBD1. V lost 7 bases to trimming and J lost 7 bases; unmatched junction nucleotides: 3. The CDR3 covers 13 residues.

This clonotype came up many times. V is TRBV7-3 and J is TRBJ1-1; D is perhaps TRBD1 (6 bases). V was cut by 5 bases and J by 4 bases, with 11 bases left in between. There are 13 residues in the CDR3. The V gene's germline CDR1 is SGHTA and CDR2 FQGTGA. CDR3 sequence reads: CASSPQGSTEAFF. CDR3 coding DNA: TGTGCCAGCAGCCCCCAGGGGTCCACTGAAGCTTTCTTT.

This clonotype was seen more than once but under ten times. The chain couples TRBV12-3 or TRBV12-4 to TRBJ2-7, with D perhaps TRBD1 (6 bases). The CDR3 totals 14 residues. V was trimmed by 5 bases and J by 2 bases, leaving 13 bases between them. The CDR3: CASSPHKGAYEQYF. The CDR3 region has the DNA TGTGCCAGCAGTCCCCACAAGGGGGCCTACGAGCAGTACTTC.

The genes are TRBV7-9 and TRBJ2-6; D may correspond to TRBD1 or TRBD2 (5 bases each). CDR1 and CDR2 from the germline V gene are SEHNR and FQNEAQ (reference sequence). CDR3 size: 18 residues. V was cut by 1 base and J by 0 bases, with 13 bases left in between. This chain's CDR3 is CASSLVGGSHSGANVLTF. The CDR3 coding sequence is TGTGCCAGCAGCTTAGTTGGGGGTTCCCACTCTGGGGCCAACGTCCTGACTTTC.

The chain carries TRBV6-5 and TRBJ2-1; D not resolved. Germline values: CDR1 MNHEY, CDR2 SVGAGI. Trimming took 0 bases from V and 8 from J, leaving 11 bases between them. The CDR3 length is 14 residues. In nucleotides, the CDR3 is TGTGCCAGCAGTTACTCGACCGGCGTTTATGAGCAGTTCTTC. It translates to CASSYSTGVYEQFF.

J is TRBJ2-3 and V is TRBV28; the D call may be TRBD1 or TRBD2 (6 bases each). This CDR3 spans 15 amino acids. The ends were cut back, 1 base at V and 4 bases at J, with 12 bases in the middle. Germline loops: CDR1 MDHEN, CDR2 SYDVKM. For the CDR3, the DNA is TGTGCCAGCAGTTTATTCGAGGGGGAGGCAGATACGCAGTATTTT. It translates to CASSLFEGEADTQYF.

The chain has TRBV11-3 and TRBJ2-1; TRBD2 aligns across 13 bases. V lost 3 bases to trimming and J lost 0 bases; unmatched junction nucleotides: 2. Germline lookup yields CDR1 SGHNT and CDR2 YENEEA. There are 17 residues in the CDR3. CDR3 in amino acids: CASSLGLAGHSYNEQFF. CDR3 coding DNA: TGTGCCAGCAGCTTGGGACTAGCGGGGCACTCCTACAATGAGCAGTTCTTC.

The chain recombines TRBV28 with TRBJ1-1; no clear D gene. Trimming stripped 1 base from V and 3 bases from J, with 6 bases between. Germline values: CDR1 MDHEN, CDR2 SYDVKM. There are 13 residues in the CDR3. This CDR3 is CASSLYWYTEAFF. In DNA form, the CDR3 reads TGTGCCAGCAGTTTATACTGGTACACTGAAGCTTTCTTT.

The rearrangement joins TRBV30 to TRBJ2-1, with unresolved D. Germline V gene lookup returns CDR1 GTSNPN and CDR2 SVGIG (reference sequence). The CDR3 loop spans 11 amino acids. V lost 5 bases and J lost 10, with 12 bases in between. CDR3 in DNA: TGTGCCTGGGGACGGTTTAACGAGCAGTTCTTC. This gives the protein CAWGRFNEQFF.

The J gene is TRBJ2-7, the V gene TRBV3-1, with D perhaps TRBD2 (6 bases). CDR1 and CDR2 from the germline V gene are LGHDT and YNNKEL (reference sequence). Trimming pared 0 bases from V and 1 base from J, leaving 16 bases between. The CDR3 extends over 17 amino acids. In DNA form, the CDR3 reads TGTGCCAGCAGCCAAGATCGAGGTAGCGGATATTCCTACGAGCAGTACTTC. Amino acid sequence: CASSQDRGSGYSYEQYF.

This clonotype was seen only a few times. The CDR3 spells CASSWTGRQPQHF. In nucleotides, the CDR3 is TGCGCCAGCAGCTGGACAGGGCGTCAGCCCCAGCATTTT. The chain couples TRBV5-1 to TRBJ1-5; 8 bases are a match to TRBD1. There are 13 residues in the CDR3. V lost 3 bases, J lost 6 bases, and 2 bases stayed unmatched. Germline V gives CDR1 SGHRS, CDR2 YFSETQ. The full variable domain, its missing parts supplied by reference TRBV5-1 and TRBJ1-5, is KAGVTQTPRYLIKTRGQQVTLSCSPISGHRSVSWYQQTPGQGLQFLFEYFSETQRNKGNFPGRFSGRQFSNSRSEMNVSTLELGDSALYLCASSWTGRQPQHFGDGTRLSIL.

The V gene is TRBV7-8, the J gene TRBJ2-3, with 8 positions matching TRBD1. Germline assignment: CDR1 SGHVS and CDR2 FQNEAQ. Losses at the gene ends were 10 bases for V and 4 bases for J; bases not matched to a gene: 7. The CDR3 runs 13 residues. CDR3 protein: CATTSQGADTQYF. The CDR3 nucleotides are TGTGCCACCACTTCACAGGGGGCAGATACGCAGTATTTT.

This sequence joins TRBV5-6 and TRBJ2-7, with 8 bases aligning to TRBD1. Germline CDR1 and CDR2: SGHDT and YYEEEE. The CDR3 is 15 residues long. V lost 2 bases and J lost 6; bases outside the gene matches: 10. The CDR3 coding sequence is TGTGCCAGCAGCTTCCCACCCACGACAGGGGCCGAGCAGTACTTC. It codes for CASSFPPTTGAEQYF.

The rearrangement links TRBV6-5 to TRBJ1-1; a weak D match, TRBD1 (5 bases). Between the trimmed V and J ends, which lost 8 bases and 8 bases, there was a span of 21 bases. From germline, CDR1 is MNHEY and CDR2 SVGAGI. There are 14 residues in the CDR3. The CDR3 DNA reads TGTGCCAGCTGGGGCAGGAGTAAATTAAGGGAAGCTTTCTTT. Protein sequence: CASWGRSKLREAFF.

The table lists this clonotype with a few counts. The CDR3 DNA reads as TGTGCCAGCAGCTTAACCCCGGGGGGATCGAACACCGGGGAGCTGTTTTTT. This gives the protein CASSLTPGGSNTGELFF. The genes are TRBV7-3 and TRBJ2-2, with 7 bases matching TRBD2. The CDR3 is 17 residues long. J gave up 0 bases and V 0 bases, and 4 bases lay outside the gene matches. The germline V gene has CDR1 SGHTA and CDR2 FQGTGA.

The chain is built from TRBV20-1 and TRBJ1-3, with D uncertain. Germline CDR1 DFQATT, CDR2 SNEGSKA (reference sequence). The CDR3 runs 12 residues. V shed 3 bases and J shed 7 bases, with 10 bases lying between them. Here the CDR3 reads CSASAVVNTIYF. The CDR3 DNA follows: TGCAGTGCTAGTGCGGTGGTGAACACCATATATTTT.

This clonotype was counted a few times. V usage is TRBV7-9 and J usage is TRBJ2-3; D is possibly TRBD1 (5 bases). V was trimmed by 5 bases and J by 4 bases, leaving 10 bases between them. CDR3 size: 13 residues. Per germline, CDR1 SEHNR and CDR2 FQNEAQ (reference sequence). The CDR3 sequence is CASSRGHPDTQYF. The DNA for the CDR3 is TGTGCCAGCAGCCGAGGACACCCAGATACGCAGTATTTT.

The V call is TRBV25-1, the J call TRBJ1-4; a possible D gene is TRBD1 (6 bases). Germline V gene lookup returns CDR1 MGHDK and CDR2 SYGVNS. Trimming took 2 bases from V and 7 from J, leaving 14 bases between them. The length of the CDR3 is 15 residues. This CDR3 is CASSEPQGFGEKLFF. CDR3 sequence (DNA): TGTGCCAGCAGTGAACCACAGGGATTTGGTGAAAAACTGTTTTTT.